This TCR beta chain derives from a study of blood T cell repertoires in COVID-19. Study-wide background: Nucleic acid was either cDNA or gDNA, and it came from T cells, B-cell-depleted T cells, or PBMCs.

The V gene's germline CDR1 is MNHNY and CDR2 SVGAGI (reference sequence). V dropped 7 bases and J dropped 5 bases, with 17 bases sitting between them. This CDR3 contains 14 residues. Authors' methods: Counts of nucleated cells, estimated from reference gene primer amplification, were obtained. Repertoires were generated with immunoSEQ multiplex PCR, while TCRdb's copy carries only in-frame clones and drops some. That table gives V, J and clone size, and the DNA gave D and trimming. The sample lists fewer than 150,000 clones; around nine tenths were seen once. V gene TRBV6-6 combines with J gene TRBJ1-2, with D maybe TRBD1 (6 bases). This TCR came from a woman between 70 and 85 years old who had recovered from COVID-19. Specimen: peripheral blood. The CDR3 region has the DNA TGTGCCAGCAACGACAGGTTGGGGGCTTATGGCTACACCTTC. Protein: CASNDRLGAYGYTF.